This TCR beta chain is drawn from a study of OX40 agonist ivuxolimab in advanced cancers. The study's findings and limits: There were also nonresponders showing low normalized T-cell clonal expansion.

Germline V CDR1 and CDR2: SGHDT, YYEEEE. Trimming shortened V by 4 bases and J by 3 bases, and 10 bases separated the two germline ends. This CDR3 region has 13 residues. The table came from immunoSEQ multiplex PCR; TCRdb's copy has only in-frame clones and leaves some out. The data show 60,000 or so clones, 85% seen once. This clone was observed once. Its specificity is not known. Sequences were derived from CD4+ or CD8+ T cells sorted from blood, sampled in a trial of the OX40 agonist ivuxolimab. The chain links TRBV5-6 to TRBJ1-2; no firm D call. This TCR came from an adult with an advanced solid tumor such as melanoma, head and neck, liver or kidney cancer. CDR3 DNA: TGTGCCAGCAGCCCGGACGGGGACTATGGCTACACCTTC. It encodes CASSPDGDYGYTF. The complete variable domain, with remaining parts taken from reference TRBV5-6 and TRBJ1-2, reads DAGVTQSPTHLIKTRGQQVTLRCSPKSGHDTVSWYQQALGQGPQFIFQYYEEEERQRGNFPDRFSGHQFPNYSSELNVNALLLGDSALYLCASSPDGDYGYTFGSGTRLTVV.